This TCR beta chain was sequenced in a study of CD8 T cells in Susac syndrome (dated by TCRdb to between 2018 and 2021). Looking at the study overall: Repertoire sequencing was used to test whether CD8+ T cell activation and differentiation in Susac syndrome was antigen driven.

The research as a whole found: The number of individuals in the TCR sequencing and HLA analysis was acknowledged as relatively small.

RNA was extracted using the RNeasy kit, and roughly 0.5 to 1 ug of the RNA was reverse transcribed with random hexamers. TCR beta CDR3 regions were amplified with the immunoSEQ multiplex PCR assay covering 54 Vbeta and 13 Jbeta segments. PCR amplification bias was corrected using a synthetic template baseline for primer optimization and computational correction. The paper's data handling went like this. Reads were annotated to V, D and J genes according to IMGT and were analyzed with immunoSEQ Analyzer, with only productive sequences retained. To calculate clonality, Shannon entropy was normalized by log2 of the number of productive unique sequences and then subtracted from one. Public and private clones were assessed among the 100 most prevalent clones of each patient and control. A clone was defined as Susac-specific if it was absent from the healthy and MS cohorts, from roughly 1,000 published viral clones and from other ImmuneACCESS disease sequences. TCRdb took the public reads, trimmed them with fastp at Q25, ran MiXCR for clone calling and kept in-frame beta chains. All rows with the same CDR3 protein become a single entry with the most common DNA and genes. These V and J calls rely on TCRdb rather than the paper's analysis. This sample lists 200,000 to 250,000 distinct CDR3 sequences; around 95% were detected once. The ten largest account for approximately 0.07% of the sample.

This clonotype showed up just a few times. This clone's antigen is unknown. No qualities accompany the bases; no much larger clone lies one base away. Sequences WSHSY (CDR1) and SAAADI (CDR2) are obtained from the germline V gene. Trimmed from V: 3 bases; trimmed from J: 9 bases; junction bases lacking a gene match: 9. The cysteine opens and the phenylalanine closes a CDR3 of 14 amino acids. Only the CDR3 part of the read is kept: 42 bases, read in frame from the first base. Peripheral blood CD8+ and CD4+ T cells from healthy donors, Susac syndrome patients and multiple sclerosis patients were profiled by high-throughput TCR beta sequencing. Multiple sclerosis controls were treatment-naive patients with stable or active relapsing-remitting disease fulfilling revised McDonald criteria. Bulk CD8+ and CD4+ T cells were purified by magnetic negative isolation, while CD8+ TEMRA cells were enriched using FACS. Blood was drawn into EDTA tubes, processed within 24 hours, and PBMCs were isolated by density gradient centrifugation. PBMCs intended for TCR sequencing were cryopreserved in liquid nitrogen and thawed later in a water bath at 37 degrees C. The sorted or isolated CD4+, CD8+ and CD8+ TEMRA cells reached a purity of at least 90%.

Sequenced: CD4+ T cells from PBMCs. The chain is made from TRBV10-2 and TRBJ2-5; the central 8 bases match TRBD2. The TCR sequence derives from a human donor with multiple sclerosis. At the DNA level, the sequence is TGCGCCAGCAGTGAAGCGGGGGAGTATCAGGCCCAGTACTTC. It encodes CASSEAGEYQAQYF.